The 27 T cell receptor beta chains below were found in one sample sequenced in a study of T cell repertoires in cytomegalovirus infection. TCRdb re-called the reads through MiXCR, storing one row per CDR3 protein. This sample has roughly 280,000 distinct CDR3 sequences, with approximately 13% found just once. Sequenced material: PBMCs. The receptor set was obtained from a human donor in good health (CMV status not recorded). Some clones in this sample may be carry-over from other donors' samples.

This clonotype was counted at least ten times. The V call is TRBV7-6, the J call TRBJ2-1; 8 nucleotides align to TRBD2. V lost 1 base and J lost 9; bases outside the gene matches: 11. The CDR3 consists of 16 residues. CDR1 is SGHVS and CDR2 is FNYEAQ in the germline V gene. The CDR3 DNA sequence: TGTGCCAGCAGCTTAGTGGGCGGAGCGGGGGTACTTGAGCAGTTCTTC. Its translation: CASSLVGGAGVLEQFF.

A note on this clonotype: One base away lies a much larger clone, so this may be a sequencing read error. The chain is built from TRBV7-8 and TRBJ1-1, with D perhaps TRBD1 (5 bases). The CDR3 totals 15 residues. Germline lookup yields CDR1 SGHVS and CDR2 FQNEAQ. The CDR3 nucleotides are TGTGCCAGCAGCTTAGTTCCAGGGTTGGGCACTGAAGCTTCCTTT. It specifies CASSLVPGLGTEASF.

This chain uses TRBV7-9 with TRBJ1-1; TRBD1 matches at 8 bases. The trim removed 5 bases at V and 4 bases at J, leaving 6 bases unmatched. Germline assignment: CDR1 SEHNR and CDR2 FQNEAQ (reference sequence). The CDR3 is 14 amino acids. CDR3 nucleotides: TGTGCCAGCAGCAGGGACAGGTCCGGCACTGAAGCTTTCTTT. Amino acids: CASSRDRSGTEAFF.

This chain joins TRBV7-9 and TRBJ1-1, with D maybe TRBD1 (5 bases). Trimming pared 7 bases from V and 11 bases from J, leaving 26 bases between. The CDR3 covers 15 residues. Looked up from germline, CDR1 is SEHNR and CDR2 is FQNEAQ (reference sequence). The CDR3 reads CASTQKGDLLGRAFF. The CDR3 DNA reads as TGTGCCAGCACCCAGAAAGGGGACCTCCTCGGGCGCGCTTTCTTT. The complete variable domain, with remaining parts taken from reference TRBV7-9 and TRBJ1-1, reads DTGVSQNPRHKITKRGQNVTFRCDPISEHNRLYWYRQTLGQGPEFLTYFQNEAQLEKSRLLSDRFSAERPKGSFSTLEIQRTEQGDSAMYLCASTQKGDLLGRAFFGQGTRLTVV.

V is TRBV28 and J is TRBJ2-7; 11 nucleotides line up with TRBD2. V shed 4 bases and J 6 bases; nucleotides not matched to a gene: 2. Germline CDR1 is MDHEN and CDR2 is SYDVKM. The CDR3 loop spans 13 amino acids. CDR3 residues: CASSSSGRFEQYF. CDR3 in DNA: TGTGCCAGCAGTTCTAGCGGGAGGTTCGAGCAGTACTTC.

V is TRBV6-4 and J is TRBJ2-1; TRBD2 agrees at 12 bases. The trim removed 6 bases at V and 4 bases at J, leaving 7 bases unmatched. The length of the CDR3 is 16 residues. CDR1 is MRHNA, CDR2 SNTAGT, per germline. CDR3 loop: CASSLLAGGSYNEQFF. DNA for the CDR3: TGTGCCAGCAGCTTACTAGCGGGGGGAAGTTACAATGAGCAGTTCTTC.

This clonotype was counted ten times or more. The chain joins TRBV11-1 to TRBJ2-3; 10 bases line up with TRBD2. This CDR3 has 16 amino acids. The ends lost 3 bases at V and 4 bases at J; junction bases unmatched: 7. Per the germline V gene, CDR1 is SGHAT and CDR2 is FQDESV (reference sequence). This chain's CDR3 is CASSFGLAERADTQYF. The CDR3 DNA is TGTGCCAGCAGCTTCGGACTAGCGGAGAGAGCAGATACGCAGTATTTT.

This chain uses TRBV4-1 with TRBJ2-6; 8 bases match TRBD2. Germline CDR1 is MGHRA and CDR2 is YSYEKL. The length of the CDR3 is 16 residues. V lost 4 bases and J lost 0; bases outside the gene matches: 2. Written as DNA, the CDR3 is TGCGCCAGCAGCCCCGGGAGGGGCTCTGGGGCCAACGTCCTGACTTTC. This sequence encodes CASSPGRGSGANVLTF.

In this sample, this clonotype turned up a few times. The rearrangement links TRBV29-1 to TRBJ2-1, with 11 bases that match TRBD2. This CDR3 has 14 residues. Germline CDR1 is SQVTM and CDR2 is ANQGSEA. With 7 bases clipped from V and 7 bases from J, the junction kept 9 bases outside the gene matches. The CDR3 loop is CSGGIAGGGNEQFF. CDR3 coding DNA: TGCAGCGGGGGGATAGCGGGAGGGGGTAATGAGCAGTTCTTC.

The chain couples TRBV7-9 to TRBJ1-5; D might be TRBD1 (5 bases). Between the trimmed V and J ends, which lost 2 bases and 6 bases, there was a span of 14 bases. This CDR3 has 15 residues. Germline V gives CDR1 SEHNR, CDR2 FQNEAQ (reference sequence). Here the CDR3 reads CASSLTQGSGQPQHF. The CDR3 coding sequence is TGTGCCAGCAGCTTAACCCAGGGATCCGGTCAGCCCCAGCATTTT.

Many counts were recorded for this clonotype. This chain connects TRBV25-1 to TRBJ1-5; TRBD1 is a possible D gene (5 bases). There are 15 residues in the CDR3. Deletions cut 3 bases from V and 1 base from J, with 10 bases between. Germline CDR1 and CDR2: MGHDK and SYGVNS. This CDR3 reads CASSEARTSNQPQHF. CDR3 bases: TGTGCCAGCAGTGAGGCAAGGACAAGCAATCAGCCCCAGCATTTT.

The table lists this clonotype with many counts. The rearrangement joins TRBV7-3 to TRBJ2-1; TRBD2 matches 12 bases. The CDR3 runs to 18 residues. V was pared by 4 bases and J by 7 bases, with 14 bases of the junction left unmatched. Germline V lookup: CDR1 SGHTA, CDR2 FQGTGA. The CDR3 protein is CASSSFPTSGGPGNEQFF. The CDR3, as DNA: TGTGCCAGCAGCTCCTTCCCGACTAGCGGGGGCCCTGGGAATGAGCAGTTCTTC.

Ten or more counts support this clonotype. The DNA of the CDR3 is TGTGCCACCAGCAGAGGCCCCCGGGACAGCGAGTTGGCAGATACGCAGTATTTT. Translation: CATSRGPRDSELADTQYF. The V call is TRBV15, the J call TRBJ2-3; 7 nucleotides align to TRBD1. The V gene end was trimmed by 1 base and the J gene end by 4 bases; junction bases not matched to a gene: 14. This CDR3 is 18 amino acids long. Germline lookup yields CDR1 LNHNV and CDR2 YYDKDF (reference sequence).

This clonotype was observed a few times. The V call is TRBV20-1, the J call TRBJ1-2; D possibly corresponds to TRBD1 (6 bases). CDR1 is DFQATT, CDR2 SNEGSKA, per germline (reference sequence). The CDR3 consists of 13 residues. V dropped 6 bases and J dropped 4 bases, with 15 bases sitting between them. This CDR3 reads CSATPPGAYGYTF. In DNA form, the CDR3 reads TGCAGTGCCACCCCCCCGGGGGCCTATGGCTACACCTTC.

This clonotype was seen only a few times. The chain recombines TRBV20-1 with TRBJ2-5, with D tentatively TRBD1 or TRBD2 (6 bases each). Germline loops: CDR1 DFQATT, CDR2 SNEGSKA (reference sequence). The CDR3 extends over 14 amino acids. V dropped 2 bases and J dropped 1 base, with 11 bases sitting between them. The CDR3 DNA is TGCAGTGCTAGAAGGGGGGACCCCCAAGAGACCCAGTACTTC. Amino acid sequence: CSARRGDPQETQYF.

This clonotype has more than one count but fewer than ten. This chain joins TRBV6-2 or TRBV6-3 and TRBJ2-5, with D possibly matching TRBD1 (5 bases). Trimming cost V 2 bases and J 5 bases, with 12 bases left between them. The CDR3 length is 14 residues. Germline lookup yields CDR1 MNHEY and CDR2 SVGEGT. The CDR3, as DNA: TGTGCCAGCAGTTACAGGGGTCTAAGGGAGACCCAGTACTTC. Its translation is CASSYRGLRETQYF.

This clonotype was seen repeatedly, ten times or more. The chain carries TRBV5-6 and TRBJ2-7; 9 bases are a match to TRBD1. J gave up 4 bases and V 2 bases, and 7 bases lay outside the gene matches. This CDR3 is 15 amino acids long. Germline values: CDR1 SGHDT, CDR2 YYEEEE. CDR3: CASSFTGTGIYEQYF. In DNA form, the CDR3 reads TGTGCCAGCAGCTTTACCGGGACAGGGATTTACGAGCAGTACTTC.

The chain employs TRBV28 and TRBJ1-2, with D unresolved. Germline V CDR1 and CDR2: MDHEN, SYDVKM. Trimming removed 3 bases at V and 4 bases at J, with 6 bases between. CDR3 length: 12 residues. The CDR3 spells CASSLERYGYTF. Written as DNA, the CDR3 is TGTGCCAGCAGTTTGGAACGCTATGGCTACACCTTC.

The chain has TRBV11-3 and TRBJ2-1; D uncertain. The CDR3 has 14 residues. V was shortened by 4 bases and J by 5 bases, with 12 bases between the two germline ends. Looked up from germline, CDR1 is SGHNT and CDR2 is YENEEA. The CDR3 bases are TGTGCCAGCAGCTCGGGCGCAGCCGACAATGAGCAGTTCTTC. This encodes CASSSGAADNEQFF.

This clonotype was seen a handful of times. V usage is TRBV4-2 and J usage is TRBJ2-5, with D perhaps given as TRBD1 or TRBD2 (6 bases each). V dropped 1 base and J dropped 5 bases, with 14 bases sitting between them. The germline V gene has CDR1 LGHNA and CDR2 YNFKEQ. The CDR3 length is 15 residues. CDR3 DNA sequence: TGTGCCAGCAGCCAAGGGACAGCAAGCGGGGAGACCCAGTACTTC. Its protein product is CASSQGTASGETQYF.

The V gene is TRBV28, the J gene TRBJ2-1, with TRBD2 matching 11 bases. In germline, CDR1 is MDHEN, CDR2 SYDVKM. V gave up 8 bases and J gave up 5 bases; unmatched junction bases: 8. The CDR3 runs 15 residues. The CDR3 bases are TGTGCCAGCGAGCGTGGGACTAGCGGAAACAATGAGCAGTTCTTC. Translating it yields CASERGTSGNNEQFF. The full variable domain, rest sourced from reference TRBV28 and TRBJ2-1, is DVKVTQSSRYLVKRTGEKVFLECVQDMDHENMFWYRQDPGLGLRLIYFSYDVKMKEKGDIPEGYSVSREKKERFSLILESASTNQTSMYLCASERGTSGNNEQFFGPGTRLTVL.

Only a few counts were recorded for this clonotype. The chain is built from TRBV5-6 and TRBJ2-5; 7 bases fit TRBD1. The CDR3 runs to 15 residues. The junction had 6 bases not matched to a gene; V was cut back by 3 bases and J by 1 base. Germline V gives CDR1 SGHDT, CDR2 YYEEEE. CDR3 nucleotide sequence: TGTGCCAGCAGCTCGCTGGGACAGCCCCAAGAGACCCAGTACTTC. It codes for CASSSLGQPQETQYF.

This sequence joins TRBV7-6 and TRBJ1-2, with 7 bases matching TRBD1. V shed 4 bases and J 6 bases; nucleotides not matched to a gene: 8. The CDR3 is made up of 14 amino acids. Germline V lookup: CDR1 SGHVS, CDR2 FNYEAQ. CDR3 sequence (DNA): TGTGCCAGCAGCTACCGGGACAGTCGGGATGGCTACACCTTC. Translating gives CASSYRDSRDGYTF.

Within the sample, this clonotype is medium-sized (0.01 to 0.1%). The chain employs TRBV7-2 and TRBJ2-2; 7 bases fit TRBD2. This CDR3 is built from 15 residues. Looked up from germline, CDR1 is SGHTA and CDR2 is FQGNSA. With V trimmed by 2 bases and J by 6 bases, 6 bases remained unmatched. The CDR3 bases are TGTGCCAGCAGCTTAAAGCCGGGAGGTCCCGGGGAGCTGTTTTTT. Translating gives CASSLKPGGPGELFF.

This clonotype was detected many times. This chain links TRBV7-2 with TRBJ2-5, with a tentative D call TRBD2 (5 bases). V gave up 2 bases and J gave up 4 bases, with 11 bases separating them. This CDR3 is built from 14 residues. CDR1 is SGHTA and CDR2 is FQGNSA in the germline V gene. The DNA of the CDR3 is TGTGCCAGCAGCTTACCCGTCGCGGGAGAGACCCAGTACTTC. It codes for CASSLPVAGETQYF.

The V and J genes are TRBV28 and TRBJ2-7; D uncertain. Germline lookup yields CDR1 MDHEN and CDR2 SYDVKM. V was clipped by 6 bases and J by 4 bases, with 10 bases between them. This CDR3 comprises 12 residues. CDR3 sequence: CASRRNWYEQYF. CDR3 nucleotide sequence: TGTGCCAGCAGAAGGAATTGGTACGAGCAGTACTTC.

Comment on this clonotype: A read error may be the cause here, since a much bigger clone is one base away. The chain employs TRBV18 and TRBJ2-1; 7 nucleotides agree with TRBD1. The CDR3 extends over 12 amino acids. Trimming took 4 bases from V and 9 from J; bases not matched to a gene: 3. Germline values: CDR1 KGHSH, CDR2 LQKENI. The CDR3 DNA reads as TGTGCCAGCTCACTCGACAGGGCTGAGCAGTTCTTC. Protein product: CASSLDRAEQFF.